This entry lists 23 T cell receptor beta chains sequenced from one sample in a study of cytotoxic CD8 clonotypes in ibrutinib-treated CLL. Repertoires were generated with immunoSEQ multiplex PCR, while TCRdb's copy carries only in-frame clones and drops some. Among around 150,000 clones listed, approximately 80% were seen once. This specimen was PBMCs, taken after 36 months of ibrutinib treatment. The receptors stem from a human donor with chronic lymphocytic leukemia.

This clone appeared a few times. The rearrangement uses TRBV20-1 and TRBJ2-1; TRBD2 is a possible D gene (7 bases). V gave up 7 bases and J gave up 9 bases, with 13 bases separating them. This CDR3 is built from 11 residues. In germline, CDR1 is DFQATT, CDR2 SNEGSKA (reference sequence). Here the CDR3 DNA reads TGCAGTGGTGCCGGGGGGCCTGAGCAGTTCTTC. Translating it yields CSGAGGPEQFF.

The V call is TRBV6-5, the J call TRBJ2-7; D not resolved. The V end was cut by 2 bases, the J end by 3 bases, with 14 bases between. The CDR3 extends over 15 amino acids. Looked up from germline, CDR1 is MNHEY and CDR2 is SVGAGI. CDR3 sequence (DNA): TGTGCCAGCAGTTACAGCTATGAGGCGGACTACGAGCAGTACTTC. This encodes CASSYSYEADYEQYF.

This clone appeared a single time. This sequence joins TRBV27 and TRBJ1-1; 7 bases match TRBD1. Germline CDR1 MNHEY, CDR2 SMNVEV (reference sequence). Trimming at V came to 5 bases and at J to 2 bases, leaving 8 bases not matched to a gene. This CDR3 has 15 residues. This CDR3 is CASSGTVVFNTEAFF. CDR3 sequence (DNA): TGTGCCAGCAGTGGGACAGTTGTGTTTAACACTGAAGCTTTCTTT.

The CDR3 DNA follows: TGTGCCAGCAGCTTAGGACCGAACCAAGAGACCCAGTACTTC. Translation gives CASSLGPNQETQYF. The chain joins TRBV11-2 to TRBJ2-5, with unresolved D. V lost 1 base and J 0 bases, leaving 6 bases between the germline ends. In germline, CDR1 is SGHAT, CDR2 FQNNGV. The CDR3 is 14 residues long.

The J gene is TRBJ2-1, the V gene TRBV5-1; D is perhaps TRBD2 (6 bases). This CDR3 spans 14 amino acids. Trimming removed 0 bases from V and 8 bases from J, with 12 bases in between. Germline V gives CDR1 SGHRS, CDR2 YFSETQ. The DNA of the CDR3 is TGCGCCAGCAGCTTGGTGGAGGGGAGCGATGAGCAGTTCTTC. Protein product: CASSLVEGSDEQFF.

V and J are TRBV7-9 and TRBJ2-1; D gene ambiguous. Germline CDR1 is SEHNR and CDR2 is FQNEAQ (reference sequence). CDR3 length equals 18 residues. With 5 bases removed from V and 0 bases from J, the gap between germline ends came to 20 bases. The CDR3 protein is CASSPFLVDLSSYNEQFF. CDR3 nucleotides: TGTGCCAGCAGCCCTTTTCTAGTGGATCTGAGCTCCTACAATGAGCAGTTCTTC.

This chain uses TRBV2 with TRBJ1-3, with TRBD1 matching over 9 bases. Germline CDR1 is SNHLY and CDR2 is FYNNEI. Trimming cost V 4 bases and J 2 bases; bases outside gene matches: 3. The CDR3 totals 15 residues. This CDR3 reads CASSAGTGTGNTIYF. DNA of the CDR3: TGTGCCAGCAGTGCGGGGACAGGGACTGGAAACACCATATATTTT.

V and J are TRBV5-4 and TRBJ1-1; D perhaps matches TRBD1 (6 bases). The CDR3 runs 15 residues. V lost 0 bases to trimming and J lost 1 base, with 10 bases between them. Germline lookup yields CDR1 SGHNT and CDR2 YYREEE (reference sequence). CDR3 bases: TGTGCCAGCAGCTTGGTGGGACACGGGAACACTGAAGCTTTCTTT. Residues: CASSLVGHGNTEAFF.

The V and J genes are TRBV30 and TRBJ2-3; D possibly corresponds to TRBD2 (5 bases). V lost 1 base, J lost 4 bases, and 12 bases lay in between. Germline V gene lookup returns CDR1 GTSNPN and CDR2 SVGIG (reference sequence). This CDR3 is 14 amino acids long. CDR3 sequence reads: CAWSADFWADTQYF. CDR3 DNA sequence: TGTGCCTGGAGTGCGGACTTTTGGGCAGATACGCAGTATTTT. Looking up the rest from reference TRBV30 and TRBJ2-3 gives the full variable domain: SQTIHQWPATLVQPVGSPLSLECTVEGTSNPNLYWYRQAAGRGLQLLFYSVGIGQISSEVPQNLSASRPQDRQFILSSKKLLLSDSGFYLCAWSADFWADTQYFGPGTRLTVL.

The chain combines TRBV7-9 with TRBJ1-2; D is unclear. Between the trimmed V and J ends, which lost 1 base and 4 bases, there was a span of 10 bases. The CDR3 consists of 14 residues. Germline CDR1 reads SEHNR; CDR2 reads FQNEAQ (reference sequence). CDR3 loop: CASSLVGESYGYTF. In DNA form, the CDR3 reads TGTGCCAGCAGCTTAGTCGGGGAAAGCTATGGCTACACCTTC. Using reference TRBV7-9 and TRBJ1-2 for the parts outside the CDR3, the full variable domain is DTGVSQNPRHKITKRGQNVTFRCDPISEHNRLYWYRQTLGQGPEFLTYFQNEAQLEKSRLLSDRFSAERPKGSFSTLEIQRTEQGDSAMYLCASSLVGESYGYTFGSGTRLTVV.

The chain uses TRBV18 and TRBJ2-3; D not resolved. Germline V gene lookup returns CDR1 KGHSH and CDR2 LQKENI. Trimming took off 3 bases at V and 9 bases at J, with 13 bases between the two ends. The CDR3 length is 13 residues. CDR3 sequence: CASSPASDSTQYF. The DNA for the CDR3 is TGTGCCAGCTCACCCGCGTCGGATAGCACGCAGTATTTT.

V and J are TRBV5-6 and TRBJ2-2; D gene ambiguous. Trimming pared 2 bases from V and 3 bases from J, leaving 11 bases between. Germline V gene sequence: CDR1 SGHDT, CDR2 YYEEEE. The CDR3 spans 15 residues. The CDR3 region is CASSFHRVYTGELFF. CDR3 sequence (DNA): TGTGCCAGCAGCTTTCATCGCGTTTACACCGGGGAGCTGTTTTTT.

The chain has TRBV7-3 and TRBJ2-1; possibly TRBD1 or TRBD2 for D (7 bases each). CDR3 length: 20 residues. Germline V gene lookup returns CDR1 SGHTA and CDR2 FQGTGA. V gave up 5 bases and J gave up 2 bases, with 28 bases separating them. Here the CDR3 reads CASSPLGGQRDPLAYNEQFF. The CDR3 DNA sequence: TGTGCCAGCAGCCCCCTAGGGGGCCAGCGGGACCCTTTGGCCTACAATGAGCAGTTCTTC.

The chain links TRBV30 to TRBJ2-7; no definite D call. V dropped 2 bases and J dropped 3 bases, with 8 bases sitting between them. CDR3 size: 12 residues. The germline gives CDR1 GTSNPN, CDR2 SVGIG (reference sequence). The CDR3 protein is CAWSLVGYEQYF. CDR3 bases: TGTGCCTGGAGTTTGGTAGGCTACGAGCAGTACTTC.

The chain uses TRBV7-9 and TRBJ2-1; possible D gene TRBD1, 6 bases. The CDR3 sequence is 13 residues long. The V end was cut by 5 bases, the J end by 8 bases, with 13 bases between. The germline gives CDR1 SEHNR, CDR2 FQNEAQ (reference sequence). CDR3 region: CASSTQGTHEQFF. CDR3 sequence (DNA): TGTGCCAGCAGCACACAGGGAACCCATGAGCAGTTCTTC.

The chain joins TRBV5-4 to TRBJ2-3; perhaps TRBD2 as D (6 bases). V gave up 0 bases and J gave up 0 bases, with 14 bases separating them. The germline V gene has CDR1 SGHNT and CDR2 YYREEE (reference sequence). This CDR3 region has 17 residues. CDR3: CASSLDPSGTSTDTQYF. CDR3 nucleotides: TGTGCCAGCAGCTTGGATCCCTCGGGGACTAGCACAGATACGCAGTATTTT.

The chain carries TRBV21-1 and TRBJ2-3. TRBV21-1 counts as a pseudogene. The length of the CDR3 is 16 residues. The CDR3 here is CASSKKNTAYTDTQYF. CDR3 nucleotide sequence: TGTGCCAGCAGCAAAAAAAACACCGCCTACACAGATACGCAGTATTTT.

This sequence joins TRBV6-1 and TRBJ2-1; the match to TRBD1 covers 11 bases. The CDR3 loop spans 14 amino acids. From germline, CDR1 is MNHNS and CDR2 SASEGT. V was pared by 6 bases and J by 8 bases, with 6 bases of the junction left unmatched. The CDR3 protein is CASSGTGGTYEQFF. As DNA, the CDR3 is TGTGCCAGCAGCGGGACAGGGGGGACTTATGAGCAGTTCTTC.

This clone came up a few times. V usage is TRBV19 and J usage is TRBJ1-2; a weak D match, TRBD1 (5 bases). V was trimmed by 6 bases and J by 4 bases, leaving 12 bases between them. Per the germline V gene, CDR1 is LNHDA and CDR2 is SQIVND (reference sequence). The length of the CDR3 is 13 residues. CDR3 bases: TGTGCCAGTAGCCCGGGACGGTTCTATGGCTACACCTTC. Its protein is CASSPGRFYGYTF.

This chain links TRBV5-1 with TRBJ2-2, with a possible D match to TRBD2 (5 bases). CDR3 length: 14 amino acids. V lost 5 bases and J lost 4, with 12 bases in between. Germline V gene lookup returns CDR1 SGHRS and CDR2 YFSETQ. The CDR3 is CASSLGEGTGELFF. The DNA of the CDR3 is TGCGCCAGCAGTCTGGGAGAGGGCACCGGGGAGCTGTTTTTT.

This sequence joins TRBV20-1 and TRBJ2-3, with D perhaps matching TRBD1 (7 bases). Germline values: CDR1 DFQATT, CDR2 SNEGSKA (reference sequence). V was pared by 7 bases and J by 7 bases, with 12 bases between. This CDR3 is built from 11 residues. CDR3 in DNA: TGCAGTGTGCGGGGACAGAATACGCAGTATTTT. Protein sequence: CSVRGQNTQYF.

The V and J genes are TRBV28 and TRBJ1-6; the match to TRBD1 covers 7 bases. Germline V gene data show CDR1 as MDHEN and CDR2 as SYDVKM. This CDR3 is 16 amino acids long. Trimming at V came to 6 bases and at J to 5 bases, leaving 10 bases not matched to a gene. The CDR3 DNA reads TGTGCCAGCAGAATTGGGACAGCGAGAAATAATTCACCCCTCCACTTT. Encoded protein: CASRIGTARNNSPLHF.

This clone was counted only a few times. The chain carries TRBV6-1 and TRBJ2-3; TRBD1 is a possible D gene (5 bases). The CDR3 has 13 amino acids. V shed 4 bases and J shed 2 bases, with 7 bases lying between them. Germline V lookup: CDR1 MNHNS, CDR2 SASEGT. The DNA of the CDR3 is TGTGCCAGCAGTGGACAGTTCACAGATACGCAGTATTTT. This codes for CASSGQFTDTQYF.